A selection of T cell receptor beta chains follows, all from one sample in a study of blood T cell repertoires in COVID-19. Sequencing used immunoSEQ multiplex PCR; TCRdb keeps in-frame clones, though not all of them. The table includes about 200,000 clones, roughly 89% detected once. Sequencing was performed on peripheral blood. The receptors derive from a man aged 25-45 years who had recovered from COVID-19. Each CDR3 is given with its conserved first and last residue. Fields, in order: clone size, V gene, J gene, D gene, CDR3 protein, CDR3 DNA. The D gene is left open where the match is weak. Part of the rows lack a size; the others show once, few, many or a class for expanded clones.

-,TRBV30,TRBJ1-2,TRBD1,CAWSVPGQVRNGYTF,TGTGCCTGGAGTGTACCAGGACAGGTGAGAAATGGCTACACCTTC
-,TRBV11-3,TRBJ1-1,TRBD1,CASSLTGGTEAFF,TGTGCCAGCAGCTTGACAGGGGGCACTGAAGCTTTCTTT
-,TRBV25-1,TRBJ1-2,-,CASSELRGYTF,TGTGCCAGCAGTGAGCTACGGGGCTACACCTTC
-,TRBV4-3,TRBJ2-1,TRBD2,CASSQRTGGSSYNEQFF,TGCGCCAGCAGCCAAAGAACGGGGGGGAGTAGCTACAATGAGCAGTTCTTC
-,TRBV12-3/TRBV12-4,TRBJ1-2,-,CASRLGGVDYTF,TGTGCCAGCAGACTAGGGGGGGTAGACTACACCTTC
-,TRBV10-1,TRBJ2-7,-,CASSGASGSSTYEQYF,TGCGCCAGCAGTGGAGCATCCGGGTCTTCCACTTACGAGCAGTACTTC
few,TRBV10-1,TRBJ1-1,-,CASSEQVNTEAFF,TGCGCCAGCAGTGAGCAGGTGAACACTGAAGCTTTCTTT
-,TRBV10-3,TRBJ2-5,TRBD1,CAITNTQDRQETQYF,TGTGCCATCACTAACACTCAGGACAGGCAAGAGACCCAGTACTTC
-,TRBV2,TRBJ2-5,-,CASSEKTQGETQYF,TGTGCCAGCAGTGAAAAGACCCAGGGGGAGACCCAGTACTTC
-,TRBV6-4,TRBJ1-1,-,CASSKEAVNTEAFF,TGTGCCAGCAGTAAGGAGGCGGTGAACACTGAAGCTTTCTTT
-,TRBV2,TRBJ1-5,-,CASGRVASNQPQHF,TGTGCCAGCGGGAGAGTAGCTAGCAATCAGCCCCAGCATTTT
-,TRBV3-1/TRBV3-2,TRBJ2-3,TRBD2,CASSQFSASGTSTDTQYF,TGTGCCAGCAGCCAGTTTTCCGCTAGCGGTACTAGCACAGATACGCAGTATTTT
-,TRBV29-1,TRBJ2-7,-,CSVRGRHEQYF,TGCAGCGTTAGGGGCCGACACGAGCAGTACTTC
-,TRBV18,TRBJ2-1,-,CASSQMEENEQFF,TGTGCCAGCTCACAAATGGAGGAAAATGAGCAGTTCTTC
-,TRBV9,TRBJ1-4,TRBD1,CASSVGEGTGKEKLFF,TGTGCCAGCAGCGTAGGAGAGGGGACAGGGAAGGAAAAACTGTTTTTT
once,TRBV29-1,TRBJ1-1,TRBD1,CSVMGQLMNTEAFF,TGCAGCGTGATGGGACAGCTCATGAACACTGAAGCTTTCTTT
-,TRBV6-5,TRBJ2-7,-,CASSYLTGSYPYF,TGTGCCAGCAGTTACTTGACAGGCAGTTATCCGTACTTC
once,TRBV29-1,TRBJ1-1,-,CSALPLAGVTEAFF,TGCAGCGCCCTCCCCCTCGCGGGGGTCACTGAAGCTTTCTTT